The subject of this entry is one T cell receptor (beta chain). The data originate from a study of T cell responses to AZD1222 COVID-19 vaccine. The method was immunoSEQ multiplex PCR; TCRdb's version includes in-frame clones alone and lacks a portion of them. In the table there are around 120,000 clones, about 85% of which are singletons. The germline CDR1 and CDR2 sequences are GTSNPN and SVGIG (reference sequence). Trimming pared 1 base from V and 8 bases from J, leaving 11 bases between. The CDR3 contains 12 residues. The TCR comes from an adult who received the AZD1222 COVID-19 vaccine. Here the sequenced sample was peripheral blood, taken 28 days after the second AZD1222 dose. The V and J genes are TRBV30 and TRBJ1-2; D perhaps matches TRBD1 (6 bases). The CDR3 is CAWSAGGGGYTF. DNA for the CDR3: TGTGCCTGGAGTGCCGGAGGGGGAGGCTACACCTTC.